A single sample is the source of the 27 T cell receptor beta chains below, sequenced in a study of shared clonotypes between healthy human individuals. Assay: immunoSEQ multiplex PCR; the TCRdb copy retains only in-frame clones and omits some. The sample carries some 980,000 clones, about three quarters recorded once. The sequenced sample consisted of memory CD4+ T cells sorted from blood. Subset described: CD45RA-negative fraction. The receptors stem from a man in his late teens or twenties in good health.

The gene calls are TRBV7-8 and TRBJ2-6, with unresolved D. Trimming shortened V by 3 bases and J by 0 bases, and 9 bases separated the two germline ends. The V gene's germline CDR1 is SGHVS and CDR2 FQNEAQ. The CDR3 contains 16 residues. CDR3 loop: CASSFLSVSGANVLTF. In DNA form, the CDR3 reads TGTGCCAGCAGCTTTTTATCCGTCTCTGGGGCCAACGTCCTGACTTTC.

This rearrangement joins TRBV15 to TRBJ1-6; 9 bases fit TRBD1. This CDR3 spans 15 amino acids. The junction had 7 bases not matched to a gene; V was cut back by 5 bases and J by 8 bases. CDR1 and CDR2 from the germline V gene are LNHNV and YYDKDF (reference sequence). CDR3: CATSRDRAGYSPLHF. CDR3 DNA: TGTGCCACCAGCCGGGACAGGGCCGGATATTCACCCCTCCACTTT.

This clone has just a few counts. The chain carries TRBV29-1 and TRBJ2-2; 8 bases align to TRBD1. Germline values: CDR1 SQVTM, CDR2 ANQGSEA. CDR3 length: 13 amino acids. V was clipped by 6 bases and J by 2 bases; unmatched bases: 2. CDR3 in amino acids: CSVTGANTGELFF. The CDR3 DNA is TGCAGCGTGACAGGGGCCAACACCGGGGAGCTGTTTTTT.

In regard to this clone: Other DNA variants within this sample encode the same CDR3. V usage is TRBV18 and J usage is TRBJ2-7; 9 bases match TRBD1. The CDR3 sequence is 13 residues long. The germline CDR1 and CDR2 sequences are KGHSH and LQKENI. V shed 3 bases, J shed 5 bases, and the junction held 2 bases outside the gene matches. CDR3 bases: TGTGCCAGCTCACCGCGGGACAGGGACGAGCAGTACTTC. Translated, it gives CASSPRDRDEQYF.

The V call is TRBV5-4, the J call TRBJ2-2, with TRBD1 matching over 9 bases. Germline CDR1 is SGHNT and CDR2 is YYREEE (reference sequence). With 5 bases clipped from V and 4 bases from J, the junction kept 9 bases outside the gene matches. This CDR3 is built from 16 residues. Written as DNA, the CDR3 is TGTGCCAGCAGTCAGGCCAGGGACAGGGTCACCGGGGAGCTGTTTTTT. Translating it yields CASSQARDRVTGELFF.

This chain connects TRBV2 to TRBJ1-2, with a tentative D call TRBD1 (6 bases). The CDR3 runs to 12 residues. Germline lookup yields CDR1 SNHLY and CDR2 FYNNEI. Trimming took 4 bases from V and 8 from J, leaving 11 bases between them. CDR3 in DNA: TGTGCCAGCAGTGGATGGACAGCCGGCTACACCTTC. This gives the protein CASSGWTAGYTF.

Notes on this clone: Other DNA sequences within the sample encode an identical CDR3. V usage is TRBV18 and J usage is TRBJ1-6; D uncertain. The V gene's germline CDR1 is KGHSH and CDR2 LQKENI. Trimming cost V 3 bases and J 7 bases, with 4 bases left between them. The CDR3 contains 12 residues. The CDR3 DNA is TGTGCCAGCTCACCCGGCAATTCACCCCTCCACTTT. This sequence encodes CASSPGNSPLHF.

This sequence joins TRBV11-2 and TRBJ2-5; D remains unclear. The CDR3 length is 15 residues. Germline lookup yields CDR1 SGHAT and CDR2 FQNNGV. The germline V and J ends were trimmed by 4 bases and 2 bases, with 14 bases remaining between them. The CDR3: CASSSRVGKQETQYF. DNA for the CDR3: TGTGCCAGCAGCTCCCGAGTAGGGAAGCAAGAGACCCAGTACTTC.

Concerning this clone itself: This CDR3 is also generated by other DNA sequences in the sample. This chain uses TRBV5-4 with TRBJ1-2; D not certain. The ends were cut back, 4 bases at V and 1 base at J, with 8 bases in the middle. This CDR3 is built from 13 residues. The germline gives CDR1 SGHNT, CDR2 YYREEE (reference sequence). In DNA form, the CDR3 reads TGTGCCAGCAGCGGGGATGGTAACTATGGCTACACCTTC. Translating it yields CASSGDGNYGYTF.

Turning to this clone: At one end the junction does not follow the germline gene, possibly because of a read error. The J gene is TRBJ1-2, the V gene TRBV29-1; D might be TRBD1 (5 bases). Germline loops: CDR1 SQVTM, CDR2 ANQGSEA. The CDR3 covers 14 residues. The CDR3 sequence is CSVPLEGTSYGNTF. Written as DNA, the CDR3 is TGCAGCGTTCCCCTCGAGGGGACCTCCTATGGCAACACCTTC.

The chain is built from TRBV7-2 and TRBJ2-7; no definite D call. Germline CDR1 reads SGHTA; CDR2 reads FQGNSA. Trimming removed 4 bases from V and 0 bases from J, with 16 bases in between. The CDR3 contains 16 residues. In nucleotides, the CDR3 is TGTGCCAGCAGCTCGGAACTTTTCCCCAGCTCCTACGAGCAGTACTTC. Translated, it gives CASSSELFPSSYEQYF.

V usage is TRBV11-2 and J usage is TRBJ1-6, with 7 bases that match TRBD1. Germline lookup yields CDR1 SGHAT and CDR2 FQNNGV. Losses at the gene ends were 1 base for V and 5 bases for J; bases not matched to a gene: 2. The CDR3 runs 15 residues. In nucleotides, the CDR3 is TGTGCCAGCAGCTTAGTAGGGGGCAATAATTCACCCCTCCACTTT. Its protein product is CASSLVGGNNSPLHF.

The CDR3 here is CASSNRLAEITDTQYF. The CDR3 nucleotides are TGTGCCAGCAGCAACCGACTAGCGGAGATCACAGATACGCAGTATTTT. The rearrangement links TRBV7-2 to TRBJ2-3; 9 positions agree with TRBD2. This CDR3 contains 16 residues. Germline assignment: CDR1 SGHTA and CDR2 FQGNSA. Losses at the gene ends were 5 bases for V and 2 bases for J; bases not matched to a gene: 8.

V usage is TRBV5-4 and J usage is TRBJ1-3; 9 bases match TRBD1. Losses at the gene ends were 4 bases for V and 4 bases for J; bases not matched to a gene: 9. Germline CDR1 and CDR2: SGHNT and YYREEE (reference sequence). There are 16 residues in the CDR3. CDR3 amino acids: CASSGQQGAVGNTIYF. CDR3 nucleotide sequence: TGTGCCAGCAGCGGACAACAGGGGGCGGTCGGAAACACCATATATTTT.

V is TRBV19 and J is TRBJ1-5; D is possibly TRBD1 (5 bases). V gave up 8 bases and J gave up 7 bases, with 12 bases separating them. Germline CDR1 is LNHDA and CDR2 is SQIVND (reference sequence). This CDR3 has 12 amino acids. This CDR3 is CASWGGDQPQHF. CDR3 DNA: TGTGCCAGTTGGGGAGGGGACCAGCCCCAGCATTTT.

The chain carries TRBV18 and TRBJ1-2; D is unresolved. The V gene lost 2 bases and the J gene lost 7 bases, with 5 bases spanning the gap. Germline assignment: CDR1 KGHSH and CDR2 LQKENI. CDR3 length: 11 residues. The CDR3 DNA is TGTGCCAGCTCACCAAGTACTGGCTACACCTTC. Protein product: CASSPSTGYTF.

CDR3 region: CASSQLGTGSYEQYF. The CDR3 nucleotides are TGTGCCAGCAGCCAATTGGGGACAGGATCCTACGAGCAGTACTTC. The chain uses TRBV4-2 and TRBJ2-7; 8 nucleotides match TRBD1. This CDR3 comprises 15 residues. CDR1 is LGHNA, CDR2 YNFKEQ, per germline. V was clipped by 2 bases and J by 1 base; unmatched bases: 4.

The chain couples TRBV5-6 to TRBJ1-1, with unresolved D. Germline assignment: CDR1 SGHDT and CDR2 YYEEEE. V dropped 0 bases and J dropped 6 bases, with 12 bases sitting between them. The CDR3 runs to 14 residues. The DNA of the CDR3 is TGTGCCAGCAGCTTGGTTACAACCAAGGCTGAAGCTTTCTTT. Translating gives CASSLVTTKAEAFF.

The chain links TRBV7-7 to TRBJ2-1, with D hard to call. The CDR3 has 15 residues. Germline V gene lookup returns CDR1 SSHAT and CDR2 FNYEAQ (reference sequence). The CDR3 DNA reads TGTGCTATTACCCCGATCACGGGCTCCTACAATGAGCAGTTCTTC. The encoded protein is CAITPITGSYNEQFF.

The chain combines TRBV18 with TRBJ2-1; 7 bases line up with TRBD1. V was pared by 3 bases and J by 12 bases, with 8 bases of the junction left unmatched. This CDR3 has 13 residues. The germline V gene encodes CDR1 KGHSH and CDR2 LQKENI. The CDR3 nucleotides read TGTGCCAGCTCACCCGGGGACAGACCGAGGCAGTTCTTC. Encoded protein: CASSPGDRPRQFF.

The chain employs TRBV25-1 and TRBJ1-1; possible D gene TRBD1, 6 bases. The V gene's germline CDR1 is MGHDK and CDR2 SYGVNS. CDR3 size: 14 residues. V shed 7 bases and J shed 11 bases, with 23 bases lying between them. CDR3 in DNA: TGTGCCAGCAATCCGGCGGGGGGCGGTCGCGGCGCTTTCTTT. This codes for CASNPAGGGRGAFF. The variable domain in full, with the rest retrieved from reference TRBV25-1 and TRBJ1-1, is EADIYQTPRYLVIGTGKKITLECSQTMGHDKMYWYQQDPGMELHLIHYSYGVNSTEKGDLSSESTVSRIRTEHFPLTLESARPSHTSQYLCASNPAGGGRGAFFGQGTRLTVV.

V is TRBV6-6 and J is TRBJ2-3; 10 bases align to TRBD2. Germline loops: CDR1 MNHNY, CDR2 SVGAGI (reference sequence). This CDR3 comprises 16 residues. V was pared by 6 bases and J by 1 base, with 7 bases of the junction left unmatched. In DNA, the CDR3 is TGTGCCAGCAGCCTCCCCACTAGCGGGGGCACAGATACGCAGTATTTT. Its translation is CASSLPTSGGTDTQYF.

This clone was recorded a few times. The genes are TRBV27 and TRBJ1-4; no firm D call. V was cut by 3 bases and J by 8 bases, with 10 bases left in between. Germline-derived CDR1 and CDR2 are MNHEY and SMNVEV (reference sequence). The CDR3 length is 13 residues. The CDR3 loop reads CASSLVLREKLFF. Written as DNA, the CDR3 is TGTGCCAGCAGTTTGGTTCTTAGGGAAAAACTGTTTTTT.

This clone was picked up a small number of times. This rearrangement joins TRBV7-2 to TRBJ2-7; TRBD1 agrees at 10 bases. Germline V gives CDR1 SGHTA, CDR2 FQGNSA. The CDR3 runs to 14 residues. V gave up 5 bases and J gave up 6 bases; unmatched junction bases: 7. This CDR3 reads CASSPSGQGFEQYF. The CDR3 DNA sequence: TGTGCCAGCAGCCCCTCGGGACAGGGGTTCGAGCAGTACTTC.

V and J are TRBV11-2 and TRBJ2-7, with 9 bases lining up with TRBD1. This CDR3 region has 14 residues. Per germline, CDR1 SGHAT and CDR2 FQNNGV. Trimming removed 4 bases from V and 11 bases from J; junction bases left unmatched: 12. CDR3 sequence (DNA): TGTGCCAGCAGCTCTTCCGGGACAGGGTGGGTGGAGTACTTC. Protein product: CASSSSGTGWVEYF. Variable domain in full (rest from reference TRBV11-2 and TRBJ2-7): EAGVAQSPRYKIIEKRQSVAFWCNPISGHATLYWYQQILGQGPKLLIQFQNNGVVDDSQLPKDRFSAERLKGVDSTLKIQPAKLEDSAVYLCASSSSGTGWVEYFGPGTRLTVT.

V gene TRBV11-2 combines with J gene TRBJ2-7; 7 nucleotides line up with TRBD2. CDR1 is SGHAT, CDR2 FQNNGV, per germline. With V trimmed by 5 bases and J by 3 bases, 7 bases remained unmatched. CDR3 length: 14 amino acids. CDR3 protein: CASSPASGFYEQYF. CDR3 bases: TGTGCCAGCAGCCCAGCTAGCGGATTCTACGAGCAGTACTTC.

This chain connects TRBV7-9 to TRBJ2-1; D is undetermined. The V and J ends lost 2 bases and 8 bases respectively, with 7 bases between them. This CDR3 has 12 residues. The germline CDR1 and CDR2 sequences are SEHNR and FQNEAQ (reference sequence). The CDR3 region is CASSLNWYEQFF. In nucleotides, the CDR3 is TGTGCCAGCAGCTTAAATTGGTATGAGCAGTTCTTC.